This TCR beta chain was obtained from a study of CD8 T cells in ankylosing spondylitis. Of note for this clonotype: No antigen is known for it.

Germline CDR1 and CDR2: DFQATT and SNEGSKA (reference sequence). This CDR3 contains 16 residues. Trimming at V came to 6 bases and at J to 1 base, leaving 11 bases not matched to a gene. TCRdb reprocessed the 5' RACE reads with MiXCR, giving one entry per CDR3 protein. The profile shows under 250,000 distinct CDR3 sequences, under 35% of them singletons. Whole-study results and caveats: In the blood and synovial fluid of reactive arthritis, some motif variants had been previously reported. Seemingly distinctive of ankylosing spondylitis blood was a TCR beta motif formed by eight highly homologous variants. As reported, disease-linked clones showed significant enrichment in matched ankylosing spondylitis synovial fluid.

The chain combines TRBV20-1 with TRBJ2-2; 7 nucleotides line up with TRBD1. Sequencing used blood, either unsorted or a sorted T cell fraction (not recorded which). The source of this sequence is a male donor with ankylosing spondylitis or in good health (not recorded which). The CDR3 reads CSAPDRRTKNTGELFF. In DNA form, the CDR3 reads TGCAGTGCCCCGGACAGGCGGACCAAGAACACCGGGGAGCTGTTTTTT.